A selection of T cell receptor beta chains follows, all from one sample in a study of blood T cell repertoires in COVID-19. Produced via immunoSEQ multiplex PCR; TCRdb's table is partial and in-frame only. The repertoire holds about 100,000 clones, with roughly 80% as singletons. The sequencing input was peripheral blood. These receptor sequences come from a woman aged 70-85 years with acute or convalescent COVID-19. The CDR3 runs from the conserved cysteine through the conserved F or W. Fields, in order: D gene, V gene, J gene, clone size, CDR3 DNA, CDR3 protein. D genes are given only for firm matches. Clone size appears in some rows only: once, few, many, or a class for an expanded clone.

D: .; V: TRBV27; J: TRBJ1-1; size: .; DNA: TGTGCCAGCAGTGATTCCCCCGGGGGGGGTAGGACTGAAGCTTTCTTT; CDR3: CASSDSPGGGRTEAFF
D: TRBD1; V: TRBV6-5; J: TRBJ1-4; size: .; DNA: TGTGCCAGCAGGGACAGGGGTCTGGAAAAACTGTTTTTT; CDR3: CASRDRGLEKLFF
D: TRBD1; V: TRBV9; J: TRBJ2-2; size: once; DNA: TGTGCCAGCAGCGGGAGGGACAGGGGAAACGGGGAGCTGTTTTTT; CDR3: CASSGRDRGNGELFF
D: .; V: TRBV30; J: TRBJ1-1; size: .; DNA: TGTGCCTGGAGTCACGGGGGGACGAACACTGAAGCTTTCTTT; CDR3: CAWSHGGTNTEAFF
D: .; V: TRBV5-5; J: TRBJ2-6; size: once; DNA: TGTGCCAGCAGCTTGGAGCTCTCTGGGGCCAACGTCCTGACTTTC; CDR3: CASSLELSGANVLTF
D: .; V: TRBV19; J: TRBJ1-3; size: .; DNA: TGTGCCAGTAGGGATGCCAGGGGACCTGGAAACACCATATATTTT; CDR3: CASRDARGPGNTIYF
D: TRBD1; V: TRBV5-4; J: TRBJ1-4; size: .; DNA: TGTGCCAGCAGCGATCAGGACAGGCGTGAAAAACTGTTTTTT; CDR3: CASSDQDRREKLFF
D: .; V: TRBV7-8; J: TRBJ1-5; size: .; DNA: TGTGCCAGCAGCCCTTATAGCAATCAGCCCCAGCATTTT; CDR3: CASSPYSNQPQHF
D: .; V: TRBV3-1/TRBV3-2; J: TRBJ2-4; size: .; DNA: TGTGCCAGCAGCCAAGGCCCGCCGGGGGACATTCAGTACTTC; CDR3: CASSQGPPGDIQYF
D: .; V: TRBV7-3; J: TRBJ2-5; size: .; DNA: TGTGCCAGCAGCTTAACCAAAGAGACCCAGTACTTC; CDR3: CASSLTKETQYF
D: TRBD2; V: TRBV7-8; J: TRBJ2-5; size: .; DNA: TGTGCCAGCAGCTCACAAGGACTAGCGGAAGAGACCCAGTACTTC; CDR3: CASSSQGLAEETQYF
D: .; V: TRBV4-2; J: TRBJ1-2; size: .; DNA: TGTGCCAGCAGCCAGGCCTCGGGCGGGATAAAAATCTATGGCTACACCTTC; CDR3: CASSQASGGIKIYGYTF
D: TRBD2; V: TRBV9; J: TRBJ2-3; size: few; DNA: TGTGCCAGCAGCGTAGGGCGCGAAGCGGGGCACACAGATACGCAGTATTTT; CDR3: CASSVGREAGHTDTQYF
D: .; V: TRBV3-1/TRBV3-2; J: TRBJ1-3; size: .; DNA: TGTGCCAGCAGCCAAGGGGCCAACTCTGGAAACACCATATATTTT; CDR3: CASSQGANSGNTIYF
D: TRBD1; V: TRBV19; J: TRBJ1-2; size: .; DNA: TGTGCCAGTAGGTCCCAGGGGGCACCCTCCTATGGCTACACCTTC; CDR3: CASRSQGAPSYGYTF
D: .; V: TRBV5-1; J: TRBJ2-2; size: .; DNA: TGCGCCAGCAGCTTGGAAGCCTCGAACACCGGGGAGCTGTTTTTT; CDR3: CASSLEASNTGELFF
D: TRBD1; V: TRBV6-5; J: TRBJ1-2; size: once; DNA: TGTGCCAGCCAAACCGGGACAGGGGACAATGGCTACACCTTC; CDR3: CASQTGTGDNGYTF
D: TRBD1; V: TRBV6-5; J: TRBJ2-7; size: .; DNA: TGTGCCAGCAGTTACATAGTAGCAGGGGGCCTCTACGAGCAGTACTTC; CDR3: CASSYIVAGGLYEQYF
D: .; V: TRBV18; J: TRBJ2-5; size: few; DNA: TGTGCCAGCTCACCACCGGCAGGACAAGAGACCCAGTACTTC; CDR3: CASSPPAGQETQYF
D: TRBD1; V: TRBV19; J: TRBJ1-2; size: .; DNA: TGTGCCAGTAGTGCTACCGGGACAGGGAACTGGATTGGCTACACCTTC; CDR3: CASSATGTGNWIGYTF
D: TRBD2; V: TRBV6-1; J: TRBJ2-5; size: .; DNA: TGTGCCAGCAGTGAAAATAAAGGGCTGGGGGGGGAGACCCAGTACTTC; CDR3: CASSENKGLGGETQYF
D: .; V: TRBV3-1/TRBV3-2; J: TRBJ1-1; size: .; DNA: TGTGCCAGCAGCCGGACACGGGTCCCGAACACTGAAGCTTTCTTT; CDR3: CASSRTRVPNTEAFF
D: .; V: TRBV7-3; J: TRBJ2-3; size: once; DNA: TGTGCCAGCAGCTTAGAGGTTAGCACAGATACGCAGTATTTT; CDR3: CASSLEVSTDTQYF
D: .; V: TRBV28; J: TRBJ1-2; size: .; DNA: TGTGCCAGCAGGGAACAGGGTAACTATGGCTACACCTTC; CDR3: CASREQGNYGYTF
D: .; V: TRBV29-1; J: TRBJ1-3; size: .; DNA: TGCAGCGTTGGTCTTTCTGGAAACACCATATATTTT; CDR3: CSVGLSGNTIYF
D: TRBD1; V: TRBV25-1; J: TRBJ2-5; size: .; DNA: TGTGCCAGCAGTGTCCGACAGGGGGTAGGGACCCAGTACTTC; CDR3: CASSVRQGVGTQYF
D: TRBD2; V: TRBV7-2; J: TRBJ2-3; size: .; DNA: TGTGCCAGCAGCTTAGTCGCTAGCGGGGCCAGCACAGATACGCAGTATTTT; CDR3: CASSLVASGASTDTQYF
D: .; V: TRBV2; J: TRBJ1-2; size: .; DNA: TGTGCCAGCAGTGAAGTCGGGGGAATCGATGGCTACACCTTC; CDR3: CASSEVGGIDGYTF
D: .; V: TRBV9; J: TRBJ1-3; size: .; DNA: TGTGCCAGCAGCGCCTTCCAGGGTCATCCAGGGGACACCATATATTTT; CDR3: CASSAFQGHPGDTIYF
D: TRBD1; V: TRBV30; J: TRBJ1-2; size: .; DNA: TGTGCCTGGAGTGTTTCCCTGACAGGGAGTTTGGGCTACACCTTC; CDR3: CAWSVSLTGSLGYTF
D: .; V: TRBV5-1; J: TRBJ1-1; size: .; DNA: TGCGCCAGCAGATTTACAGGGAAGACTGAAGCTTTCTTT; CDR3: CASRFTGKTEAFF
D: .; V: TRBV7-2; J: TRBJ1-1; size: .; DNA: TGTGCCAGCAGCTTCATGGCCTCGAACACTGAAGCTTTCTTT; CDR3: CASSFMASNTEAFF
D: .; V: TRBV29-1; J: TRBJ2-1; size: .; DNA: TGCAGCGTTGAGACTTCGTATGAGCAGTTCTTC; CDR3: CSVETSYEQFF
D: .; V: TRBV19; J: TRBJ2-7; size: .; DNA: TGTGCCAGTAGTAACGTGCCAGACTACGAGCAGTACTTC; CDR3: CASSNVPDYEQYF
D: TRBD2; V: TRBV14; J: TRBJ2-3; size: .; DNA: TGTGCCAGCAGCCATAGGACTAGCGGGCCAGATACGCAGTATTTT; CDR3: CASSHRTSGPDTQYF
D: TRBD1; V: TRBV6-5; J: TRBJ2-3; size: .; DNA: TGTGCCAGCACCCCGGGACAGAACACAGATACGCAGTATTTT; CDR3: CASTPGQNTDTQYF
D: TRBD2; V: TRBV29-1; J: TRBJ2-3; size: .; DNA: TGCAGCGTTGACGGGACTAGCGGGGGGGCCTCGACAGATACGCAGTATTTT; CDR3: CSVDGTSGGASTDTQYF